These 8 T cell receptor beta chains came from one sample sequenced in a study of T cells after yellow fever vaccination. Each CDR3 protein is one row after TCRdb ran MiXCR on the 5' RACE reads. The repertoire consists of hundreds of thousands of distinct CDR3 sequences, with roughly an eighth occurring once and the leading ten covering approximately 3.4%. The sample was CD4+ T cells sorted from PBMCs, taken 15 days after the yellow fever booster vaccination. The receptors come from a man younger than 35 who received the YFV17D yellow fever vaccine.

The chain recombines TRBV4-1 with TRBJ2-5; D gene uncertain. The V gene lost 0 bases and the J gene lost 1 base, with 6 bases spanning the gap. CDR1 and CDR2 (germline): MGHRA, YSYEKL. The CDR3 totals 14 residues. CDR3 protein: CASSQDVIQETQYF. Written as DNA, the CDR3 is TGCGCCAGCAGCCAAGACGTTATCCAAGAGACCCAGTACTTC.

A few counts support this clonotype. The chain couples TRBV12-3 or TRBV12-4 to TRBJ1-5, with TRBD1 as a possible D gene (6 bases). Trimming took 3 bases from V and 4 from J, leaving 22 bases between them. The CDR3 spans 18 residues. In nucleotides, the CDR3 is TGTGCCAGCAGTTTCAGGGGACGGATATTCGCCCTAAATCAGCCCCAGCATTTT. Translated, it gives CASSFRGRIFALNQPQHF.

The V and J genes are TRBV24-1 and TRBJ1-5; D gene unclear. This CDR3 region has 16 residues. V was pared by 6 bases and J by 0 bases, with 14 bases between. Germline V lookup: CDR1 KGHDR, CDR2 SFDVKD. The CDR3 here is CATSLGQIYSNQPQHF. Written as DNA, the CDR3 is TGTGCCACCAGTCTGGGCCAGATTTATAGCAATCAGCCCCAGCATTTT.

This clonotype was found a few times. The rearrangement uses TRBV11-1 and TRBJ2-2, with D possibly matching TRBD2 (5 bases). Germline-derived CDR1 and CDR2 are SGHAT and FQDESV (reference sequence). The CDR3 is made up of 16 amino acids. V lost 0 bases to trimming and J lost 4 bases, with 12 bases between them. The CDR3 reads CASSLALGIRTGELFF. In DNA, the CDR3 is TGTGCCAGCAGCTTAGCACTAGGGATTCGCACCGGGGAGCTGTTTTTT. The entire variable domain, with the rest obtained from reference TRBV11-1 and TRBJ2-2, is as follows: EAEVAQSPRYKITEKSQAVAFWCDPISGHATLYWYRQILGQGPELLVQFQDESVVDDSQLPKDRFSAERLKGVDSTLKIQPAELGDSAMYLCASSLALGIRTGELFFGEGSRLTVL.

A few counts support this clonotype. The V gene is TRBV7-2, the J gene TRBJ1-6; possible D gene TRBD1, 6 bases. V was cut by 3 bases and J by 9 bases, with 9 bases left in between. This CDR3 is 13 amino acids long. Looked up from germline, CDR1 is SGHTA and CDR2 is FQGNSA. The CDR3 DNA follows: TGTGCCAGCAGCTTGACAGGCAGTTCACCCCTCCACTTT. Residues: CASSLTGSSPLHF.

The gene calls are TRBV4-3 and TRBJ1-1; D is unclear. V lost 5 bases, J lost 0 bases, and 19 bases lay in between. Germline V lookup: CDR1 LGHNA, CDR2 YSLEER. This CDR3 region has 17 residues. CDR3 DNA: TGCGCCAGCAGCTCAATCAAAGGTACAGCGTTGAACACTGAAGCTTTCTTT. It translates to CASSSIKGTALNTEAFF.

The rearrangement joins TRBV6-2 or TRBV6-3 to TRBJ2-7; no clear D. Germline V gives CDR1 MNHEY, CDR2 SVGEGT. Trimming left V 4 bases short and J 4 bases short, with 11 bases between. The CDR3 has 13 amino acids. CDR3 in amino acids: CASSSRQPYEQYV. In DNA, the CDR3 is TGTGCCAGCAGTTCTCGACAACCTTACGAGCAGTACGTC.

This clonotype was detected only a few times. The CDR3 sequence: CASSPSGLRGDTQYF. CDR3 sequence (DNA): TGTGCCAGCAGCCCGAGCGGACTTCGCGGGGATACGCAGTATTTT. The chain uses TRBV7-2 and TRBJ2-3; D may be TRBD2 (5 bases). Trimming left V 5 bases short and J 6 bases short, with 18 bases between. Germline V lookup: CDR1 SGHTA, CDR2 FQGNSA. CDR3 length: 15 amino acids.